This TCR beta chain appears in the sequencing data of a study of T cells in Graves' hyperthyroidism and ophthalmopathy (dated by TCRdb to about 2019). Notes on the research overall: Peripheral blood was collected at initial diagnosis, before any treatment. To identify TCR V-J signatures that set the groups apart, the researchers used a discovery cohort of about a hundred patients, made up of approximately 43 with Graves' ophthalmopathy and 57 with stable Graves' hyperthyroidism. Prospective prediction of ophthalmopathy was tested in an independent validation cohort consisting of roughly 19 hyperthyroidism patients and some 17 patients who later progressed to ophthalmopathy. For training and testing, the approximately 92 patients in the discovery cohort were randomly divided in a 7:3 ratio. The study also compared thyroid tissue and blood T-cell repertoires from roughly six Graves' hyperthyroidism patients. After blood sampling, hyperthyroidism patients were treated with methimazole at a starting dose of 30 mg daily, and ophthalmopathy patients were treated with high-dose intravenous methylprednisolone. According to the paper, TCR Vbeta CDR3 sequencing was carried out on 135 peripheral blood samples, which came from under 50 ophthalmopathy, around 74 hyperthyroidism and roughly 17 progressor patients. Study-wide conclusions, independent of this receptor: Most expanded thyroid clonotypes (frequency above 0.001) were also detected in blood, a finding suggesting that blood repertoires may reflect thyroid immune responses. No statistical method was used to set the sample size in advance, and investigators knew the group allocation. Ophthalmopathy was separated from stable hyperthyroidism by a 13 V-J signature model, with 85% to 90% sensitivity and about 81% specificity obtained in cross-validation and 80%/75% obtained in testing. In validation, the model predicted progression to ophthalmopathy a median of approximately 6.3 months before onset, with about 71% sensitivity and roughly 77% specificity.

Per the germline V gene, MGHRA is the CDR1 and YSYEKL is the CDR2. The V and J ends are trimmed by 0 bases and 5 bases, leaving 14 bases between them. The CDR3, cysteine through phenylalanine, is 15 amino acids long. The retained sequence is limited to the CDR3, 45 bases, with the frame set at the first base. The TCR beta CDR3 regions were amplified from RNA transcripts. For the first round of RT-PCR on the TCR CDR3, the HTBI primer set was used together with the Qiagen OneStep RT-PCR kit. The libraries were constructed in a second round of multiplex PCR and then size-selected and purified. Libraries were sequenced paired-end with 100 bp reads on an Illumina HiSeq2000. Under the source paper's analysis protocol: SOAPnuke was used to process the raw data, throwing out any read that contained adapters or uncalled bases, had a mean Phred below 15, or lacked an exact constant-primer or identifier match. COPE v1.2.5 was used to merge high-quality paired reads, and clonotypes were defined as unique nucleotide sequences. MiTCR v1.1 was used to align the clonotypes against IMGT TRBV, TRBD and TRBJ reference segments. Analysis was restricted to V-J combinations with a frequency above 0.0001, which covered about 99% of repertoires. The TCS score was defined as F50 (clonal expansion) divided by E x V (chaos), with BLOSUM62-based TCRdist calculated between CDR3 peptides within each V-J. Welch's t-statistics and random forest reduced fewer than 600 V-J features to roughly 13, which were used in a naive Bayes classifier (R e1071). TCRdb trimmed public reads at Q25 via fastp, called clones via MiXCR and kept in-frame beta chains. Each CDR3 protein appears once, grouped with its most common genes and DNA. None of the V and J calls come from the authors' own analysis; TCRdb made them. In all, the sample holds approximately 360,000 distinct CDR3 sequences, and around a sixth of those were seen once. The ten biggest clones cover about a quarter of the sample.

Notes on this clonotype: What antigen it recognizes has not been identified. No base qualities exist here, and no much larger clone lies one base off it.

Hyperthyroidism patients were aged 18 to 65 years and newly diagnosed, with disease duration of less than 2 months. Exclusion was applied to patients with uncontrolled infections, other autoimmune diseases, pregnancy or lactation. Diagnoses relied on clinical symptoms, serum thyroxine and TRAb, thyroid ultrasound and orbital computed tomography. For progressor patients, blood was drawn at the first diagnosis of hyperthyroidism, before any ophthalmopathy symptoms had appeared. PBMCs were separated from about 10 ml of fresh peripheral blood using Ficoll-Paque density gradient centrifugation. Progressor patients were initially diagnosed with Graves' hyperthyroidism and developed ophthalmopathy during follow-up. Total RNA was extracted using Trizol reagent, and RNA quality was assessed on an Agilent 2100 Bioanalyzer.

The sequencing input was blood. The chain uses TRBV4-1 and TRBJ2-7; TRBD2 is a possible D gene, resting on 6 matching bases. The TCR was taken from a woman between 18 and 29 years old with Graves' hyperthyroidism that later progressed to Graves' ophthalmopathy. The DNA sequence is given as TGCGCCAGCAGCCAAGATCCCCGGGAGTACAACGAGCAGTACTTC. This sequence encodes CASSQDPREYNEQYF.